This T cell receptor (beta chain) was profiled in a study of blood T cells in healthy people across ages. Alongside a J-beta primer mix, a sample-barcoded 5' primer served in a second PCR lasting roughly 6 to 11 cycles. TCRdb re-analysed the 5' RACE reads in MiXCR, keeping a single row per CDR3 protein. The table has about 570,000 distinct CDR3 sequences, 27% seen once. This clonotype was obtained from a woman in her seventies in good health. Sequencing input: blood.

The chain's CDR3 is CASSLSGGVGDTQYF. In DNA form, the CDR3 reads TGTGCCAGCAGCCTCTCCGGGGGGGTCGGAGATACGCAGTATTTT. The V gene is TRBV12-3 or TRBV12-4, the J gene TRBJ2-3; the match to TRBD2 covers 8 bases. The CDR3 loop spans 15 amino acids. V lost 6 bases, J lost 5 bases, and 10 bases stayed unmatched.